Below, 9 T cell receptor beta chains from the same sample are listed, as sequenced in a study of T-cell memory formation after mild COVID-19. TCRdb processed the 5' RACE reads anew with MiXCR; each CDR3 protein has one entry. The sample has hundreds of thousands of distinct CDR3 sequences, approximately 15% seen once. Sequencing was done on a sample of PBMCs or a T cell subset sorted from them (not recorded which). These receptor sequences come from a young man who had mild COVID-19 (a few samples of this study predate the infection). Cell type and time point are not known.

Ten or more counts support this clonotype. This sequence joins TRBV20-1 and TRBJ2-7; no reliable D call. The germline gives CDR1 DFQATT, CDR2 SNEGSKA (reference sequence). The V end was cut by 6 bases, the J end by 2 bases, with 17 bases between. CDR3 length: 14 residues. The CDR3 protein is CSAPNRLAPYEQYF. The CDR3 bases are TGCAGTGCCCCGAACCGCTTAGCTCCCTACGAGCAGTACTTC.

This chain uses TRBV7-9 with TRBJ2-2; D gene uncertain. Germline V lookup: CDR1 SEHNR, CDR2 FQNEAQ (reference sequence). This CDR3 contains 16 residues. V lost 5 bases and J lost 1, with 14 bases in between. In DNA form, the CDR3 reads TGTGCCAGCAGCCTACCCGACGGAAAGAACACCGGGGAGCTGTTTTTT. Translating gives CASSLPDGKNTGELFF.

There are a few counts of this clonotype. The rearrangement joins TRBV7-9 to TRBJ1-1; D is uncertain. V lost 6 bases and J lost 0, with 17 bases in between. This CDR3 is built from 16 residues. Germline CDR1 SEHNR, CDR2 FQNEAQ (reference sequence). The CDR3 coding sequence is TGTGCCAGCAGGCCCCCGCGTGCGTCGATGAACACTGAAGCTTTCTTT. It yields the protein CASRPPRASMNTEAFF.

This clonotype has ten or more counts. The chain couples TRBV7-2 to TRBJ2-5; 8 bases agree with TRBD1. The V segment lost 1 base and the J segment 4 bases; nucleotides outside the gene matches: 8. In germline, CDR1 is SGHTA, CDR2 FQGNSA. The CDR3 is made up of 16 amino acids. The CDR3 loop is CASSLVGQGARETQYF. The CDR3 DNA follows: TGTGCCAGCAGCTTAGTCGGCCAGGGGGCGCGAGAGACCCAGTACTTC.

This rearrangement joins TRBV7-2 to TRBJ1-6, with a possible D match to TRBD1 (6 bases). There are 16 residues in the CDR3. The V gene's germline CDR1 is SGHTA and CDR2 FQGNSA. Trimming cost V 8 bases and J 4 bases, with 18 bases left between them. CDR3 sequence reads: CASQTVGGVYNSPLHF. CDR3 DNA: TGTGCCAGCCAGACGGTAGGGGGGGTATATAATTCACCCCTCCACTTT.

J is TRBJ1-1 and V is TRBV6-2 or TRBV6-3, with D possibly TRBD1 on 5 matching bases. Germline loops: CDR1 MNHEY, CDR2 SVGEGT. The germline V and J ends were trimmed by 7 bases and 1 base, with 10 bases remaining between them. The length of the CDR3 is 13 residues. As DNA, the CDR3 is TGTGCCAGCATGGACACGCGGAACACTGAAGCTTTCTTT. It codes for CASMDTRNTEAFF.

The sample holds many counts of this clonotype. J is TRBJ2-3 and V is TRBV7-3; TRBD2 matches at 9 bases. The length of the CDR3 is 14 residues. Germline V gene sequence: CDR1 SGHTA, CDR2 FQGTGA. V shed 5 bases, J shed 5 bases, and the junction held 5 bases outside the gene matches. The CDR3 sequence: CASSLSGGRDTQYF. CDR3 DNA sequence: TGTGCCAGCAGCCTTAGCGGGGGACGAGATACGCAGTATTTT.

A few counts support this clonotype. The V and J genes are TRBV6-1 and TRBJ2-5; 10 nucleotides align to TRBD2. Germline CDR1 reads MNHNS; CDR2 reads SASEGT. After removal of 4 bases from V and 2 bases from J, the junction contained 7 bases not matched to a gene. The CDR3 has 16 residues. The CDR3 sequence: CASSVLAGARQETQYF. CDR3 DNA: TGTGCCAGCAGTGTCCTAGCGGGGGCCCGACAAGAGACCCAGTACTTC.

This clonotype appeared a few times. V and J are TRBV20-1 and TRBJ2-7; maybe TRBD1 (5 bases). Germline CDR1 is DFQATT and CDR2 is SNEGSKA (reference sequence). The CDR3 totals 13 residues. The ends were cut back, 4 bases at V and 2 bases at J, with 12 bases in the middle. DNA of the CDR3: TGCAGTGCTAATCGACAGTCTACCTACGAGCAGTACGTC. Protein sequence: CSANRQSTYEQYV.